This T cell receptor beta chain was obtained from a study of T cell changes during pregnancy in multiple sclerosis. Germline V CDR1 and CDR2: SEHNR, FQNEAQ (reference sequence). The CDR3 is made up of 15 amino acids. The J segment lost 0 bases and the V segment lost 5 bases, leaving 5 bases of the junction unmatched. Only a few counts were recorded for this clone. Some clones are missing from TCRdb's copy, which holds only in-frame ones; the method was immunoSEQ multiplex PCR. The sample records around 25,000 clones, about 82% being singletons. The TCR sequence derives from a female donor in good health, enrolled as a control in a pregnancy study. Sequencing was performed on CD8+ T cells from peripheral blood mononuclear cells, taken in the first trimester of pregnancy. The chain combines TRBV7-9 with TRBJ2-3; 7 bases map to TRBD1. CDR3 amino acids: CASSPQGSSTDTQYF. DNA for the CDR3: TGTGCCAGCAGCCCACAGGGGTCTAGCACAGATACGCAGTATTTT. The entire variable domain, with the rest obtained from reference TRBV7-9 and TRBJ2-3, is as follows: DTGVSQNPRHKITKRGQNVTFRCDPISEHNRLYWYRQTLGQGPEFLTYFQNEAQLEKSRLLSDRFSAERPKGSFSTLEIQRTEQGDSAMYLCASSPQGSSTDTQYFGPGTRLTVL.